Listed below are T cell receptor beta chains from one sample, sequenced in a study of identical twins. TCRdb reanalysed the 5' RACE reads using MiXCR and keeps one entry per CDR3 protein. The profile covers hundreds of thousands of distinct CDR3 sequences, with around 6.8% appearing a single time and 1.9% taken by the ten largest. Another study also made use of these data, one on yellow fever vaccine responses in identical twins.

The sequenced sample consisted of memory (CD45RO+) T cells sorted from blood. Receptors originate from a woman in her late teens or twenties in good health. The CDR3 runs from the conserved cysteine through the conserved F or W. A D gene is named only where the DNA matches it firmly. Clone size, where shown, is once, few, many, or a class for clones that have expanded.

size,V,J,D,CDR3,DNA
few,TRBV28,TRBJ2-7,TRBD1,CASSRQRTGAYEQYF,TGTGCCAGCAGTCGACAGCGGACAGGGGCCTACGAGCAGTACTTC
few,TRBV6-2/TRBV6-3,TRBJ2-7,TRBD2,CASSRGTSGNYEQYF,TGTGCCAGCAGCAGAGGGACTAGCGGGAACTACGAGCAGTACTTC
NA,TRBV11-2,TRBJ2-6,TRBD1,CASSSGQGGSGANVLTF,TGTGCCAGCAGCTCTGGACAGGGGGGCTCTGGGGCCAACGTCCTGACTTTC
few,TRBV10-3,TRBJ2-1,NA,CAISSSYNEQFF,TGTGCCATCAGTTCCTCCTACAATGAGCAGTTCTTC
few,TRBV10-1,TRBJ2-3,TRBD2,CASSESLAGADTQYF,TGCGCCAGCAGTGAGTCCCTAGCGGGTGCAGATACGCAGTATTTT
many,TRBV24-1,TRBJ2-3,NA,CATTPGYGGTDTQYF,TGTGCCACCACCCCCGGCTATGGGGGCACAGATACGCAGTATTTT
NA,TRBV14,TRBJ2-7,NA,CASSQEGASREQYF,TGTGCCAGCAGCCAAGAAGGTGCTAGCCGGGAGCAGTACTTC
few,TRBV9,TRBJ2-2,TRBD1,CASSTWTGDANTGELFF,TGTGCCAGCAGCACCTGGACAGGGGACGCGAACACCGGGGAGCTGTTTTTT
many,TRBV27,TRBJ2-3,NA,CASSLELATDTQYF,TGTGCCAGCAGTTTAGAACTAGCCACAGATACGCAGTATTTT
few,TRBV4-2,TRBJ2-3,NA,CASSQDFTSPRTDTQYF,TGTGCCAGCAGCCAAGATTTTACTTCACCCCGCACAGATACGCAGTATTTT
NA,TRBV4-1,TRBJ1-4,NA,CASSQDQRDEKLFF,TGCGCCAGCAGCCAAGATCAAAGAGATGAAAAACTGTTTTTT
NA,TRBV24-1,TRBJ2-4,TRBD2,CATSDFVLAGGPLAKNIQYF,TGTGCCACCAGTGATTTTGTACTAGCGGGAGGGCCTTTGGCCAAAAACATTCAGTACTTC
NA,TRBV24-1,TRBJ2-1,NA,CATSDRDIQGNEQFF,TGTGCCACCAGTGATAGGGACATCCAGGGCAATGAGCAGTTCTTC
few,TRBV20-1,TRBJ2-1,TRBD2,CSARELAGNEQFF,TGCAGTGCTAGAGAACTAGCGGGTAATGAGCAGTTCTTC
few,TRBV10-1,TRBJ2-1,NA,CASSEGAEGQFF,TGCGCCAGCAGTGAGGGGGCTGAGGGACAGTTCTTC
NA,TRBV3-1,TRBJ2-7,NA,CASSPRGGTYEQYF,TGTGCCAGCAGCCCCAGGGGGGGTACCTACGAGCAGTACTTC
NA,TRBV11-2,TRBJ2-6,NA,CASSPMGGSISGANVLTF,TGTGCCAGCAGCCCAATGGGGGGCTCTATCTCTGGGGCCAACGTCCTGACTTTC
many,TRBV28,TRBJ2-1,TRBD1,CASSLSRDRLLNEQFF,TGTGCCAGCAGTTTATCCCGGGACAGGTTGCTCAATGAGCAGTTCTTC
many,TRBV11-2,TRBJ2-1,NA,CASSQMGHEQFF,TGTGCCAGCAGCCAAATGGGGCATGAGCAGTTCTTC
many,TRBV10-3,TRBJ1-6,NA,CAIRQDNSPLHF,TGTGCCATCAGACAGGATAATTCACCCCTCCACTTT
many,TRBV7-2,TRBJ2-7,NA,CASSLDRLASYEQYF,TGTGCCAGCAGCTTAGACAGGCTGGCCTCCTACGAGCAGTACTTC
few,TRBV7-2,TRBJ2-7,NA,CASSLAAGATYEQYF,TGTGCCAGCAGCTTAGCGGCCGGGGCGACCTACGAGCAGTACTTC